This TCR beta chain was recovered during a study of blood T cell repertoires in COVID-19. V was trimmed by 3 bases and J by 2 bases, leaving 11 bases between them. The CDR3 spans 14 residues. Germline loops: CDR1 ENHRY, CDR2 SYGVKD. The table came from immunoSEQ multiplex PCR; TCRdb's copy has only in-frame clones and leaves some out. Among around 380,000 clones listed, 70% to 90% were seen once. The V gene is TRBV10-3, the J gene TRBJ2-7; D unclear. This TCR was recovered from a man aged 25-45 years who had recovered from COVID-19. Sequencing input: PBMCs or T cells enriched from blood (not recorded which). The CDR3 bases are TGTGCCATCAGTGAAGAGCGCTATGCCTACGAGCAGTACTTC. Translation: CAISEERYAYEQYF.